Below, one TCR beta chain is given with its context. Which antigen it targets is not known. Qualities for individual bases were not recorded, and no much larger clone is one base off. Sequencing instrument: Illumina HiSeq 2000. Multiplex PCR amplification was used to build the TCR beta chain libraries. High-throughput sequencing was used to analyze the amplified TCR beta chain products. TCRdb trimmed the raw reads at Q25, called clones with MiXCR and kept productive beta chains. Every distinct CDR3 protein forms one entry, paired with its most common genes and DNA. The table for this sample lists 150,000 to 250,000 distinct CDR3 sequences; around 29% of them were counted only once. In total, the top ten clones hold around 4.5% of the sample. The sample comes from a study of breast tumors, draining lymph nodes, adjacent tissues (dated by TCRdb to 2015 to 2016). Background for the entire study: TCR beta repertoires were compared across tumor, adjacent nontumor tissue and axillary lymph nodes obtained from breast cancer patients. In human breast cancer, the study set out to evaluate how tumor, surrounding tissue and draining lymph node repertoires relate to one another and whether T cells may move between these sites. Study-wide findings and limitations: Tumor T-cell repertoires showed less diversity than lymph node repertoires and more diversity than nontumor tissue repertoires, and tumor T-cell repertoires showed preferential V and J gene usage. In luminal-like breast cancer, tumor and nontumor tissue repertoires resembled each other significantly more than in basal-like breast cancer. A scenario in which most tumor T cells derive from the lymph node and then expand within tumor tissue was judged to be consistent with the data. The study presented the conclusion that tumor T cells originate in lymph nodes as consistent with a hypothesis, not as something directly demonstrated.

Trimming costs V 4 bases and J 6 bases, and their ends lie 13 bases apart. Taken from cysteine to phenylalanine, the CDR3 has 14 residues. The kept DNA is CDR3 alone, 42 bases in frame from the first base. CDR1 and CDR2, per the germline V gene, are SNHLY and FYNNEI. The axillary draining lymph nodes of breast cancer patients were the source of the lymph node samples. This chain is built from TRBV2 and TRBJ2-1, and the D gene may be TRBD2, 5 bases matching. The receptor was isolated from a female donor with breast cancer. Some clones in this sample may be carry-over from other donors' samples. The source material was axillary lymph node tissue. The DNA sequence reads TGTGCCAGCAGTGCTACCCGGGATACCAATGAGCAGTTCTTC. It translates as CASSATRDTNEQFF.